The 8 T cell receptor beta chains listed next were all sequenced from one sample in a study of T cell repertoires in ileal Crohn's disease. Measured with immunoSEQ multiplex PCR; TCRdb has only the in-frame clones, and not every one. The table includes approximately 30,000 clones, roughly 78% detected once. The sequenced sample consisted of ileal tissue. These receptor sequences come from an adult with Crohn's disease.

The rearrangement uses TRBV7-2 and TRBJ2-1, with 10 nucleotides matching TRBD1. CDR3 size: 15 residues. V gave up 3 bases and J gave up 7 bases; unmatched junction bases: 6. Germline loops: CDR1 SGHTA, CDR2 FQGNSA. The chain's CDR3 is CASSFDRGRENEQFF. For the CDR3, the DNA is TGTGCCAGCAGCTTCGACAGGGGGCGAGAGAATGAGCAGTTCTTC.

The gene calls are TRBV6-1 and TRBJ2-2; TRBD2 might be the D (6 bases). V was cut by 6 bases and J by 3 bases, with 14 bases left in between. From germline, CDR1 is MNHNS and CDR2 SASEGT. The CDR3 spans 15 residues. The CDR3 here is CASRKAGWDTGELFF. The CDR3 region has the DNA TGTGCCAGCAGAAAGGCGGGGTGGGACACCGGGGAGCTGTTTTTT.

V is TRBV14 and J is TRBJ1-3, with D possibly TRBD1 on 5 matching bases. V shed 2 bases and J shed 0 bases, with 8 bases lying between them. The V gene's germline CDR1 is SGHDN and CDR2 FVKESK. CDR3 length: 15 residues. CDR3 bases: TGTGCCAGCAGCCAACAGGGATTCTCTGGAAACACCATATATTTT. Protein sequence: CASSQQGFSGNTIYF.

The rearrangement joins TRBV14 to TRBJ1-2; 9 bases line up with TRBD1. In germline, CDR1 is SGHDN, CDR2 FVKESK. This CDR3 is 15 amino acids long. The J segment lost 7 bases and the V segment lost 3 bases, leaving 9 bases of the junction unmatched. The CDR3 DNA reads TGTGCCAGCAGCCATGGACAGGGGCGAACGAGTGGCTACACCTTC. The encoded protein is CASSHGQGRTSGYTF.

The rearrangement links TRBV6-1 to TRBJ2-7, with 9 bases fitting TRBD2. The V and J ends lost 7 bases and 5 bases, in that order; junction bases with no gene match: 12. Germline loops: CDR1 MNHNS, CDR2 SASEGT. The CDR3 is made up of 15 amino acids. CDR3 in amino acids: CASKERGALRNEQYF. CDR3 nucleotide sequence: TGTGCCAGCAAGGAGCGGGGGGCTCTGAGAAACGAGCAGTACTTC.

The CDR3 nucleotides are TGTGCCAGCAGCACTCCGGTCACAGGGCGGTATGGCTACACCTTC. This translates into CASSTPVTGRYGYTF. The chain is built from TRBV11-3 and TRBJ1-2; perhaps TRBD1 as D (6 bases). Per the germline V gene, CDR1 is SGHNT and CDR2 is YENEEA. Trimming left V 5 bases short and J 5 bases short, with 18 bases between. The CDR3 consists of 15 residues.

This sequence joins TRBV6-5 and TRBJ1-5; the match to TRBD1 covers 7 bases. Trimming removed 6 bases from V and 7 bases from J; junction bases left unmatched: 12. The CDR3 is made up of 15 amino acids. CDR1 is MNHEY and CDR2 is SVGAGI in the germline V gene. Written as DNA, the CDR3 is TGTGCCAGCAGGGTCAGAAGGGGGCAAGGACAGCCCCAGCATTTT. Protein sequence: CASRVRRGQGQPQHF.

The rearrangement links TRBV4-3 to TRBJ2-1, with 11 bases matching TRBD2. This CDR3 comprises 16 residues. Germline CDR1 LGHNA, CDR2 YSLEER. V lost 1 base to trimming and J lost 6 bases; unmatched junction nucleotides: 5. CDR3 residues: CASSQGLAGGRNEQFF. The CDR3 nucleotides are TGCGCCAGCAGCCAAGGGCTAGCGGGGGGCCGCAATGAGCAGTTCTTC.